This TCR beta chain was captured in a study of T cell changes during pregnancy in multiple sclerosis. Between the trimmed V and J ends, which lost 1 base and 2 bases, there was a span of 11 bases. Germline V gene sequence: CDR1 SGHAT, CDR2 FQNNGV. The CDR3 covers 15 residues. Profiled with immunoSEQ multiplex PCR; TCRdb holds only in-frame clones, not every one. The sample has about 40,000 clones, about 94% seen once. The material sequenced was peripheral blood, taken in the third trimester of pregnancy. This clonotype was sampled from a female donor with multiple sclerosis, enrolled in a pregnancy study. V gene TRBV11-2 combines with J gene TRBJ1-2; tentative D call: TRBD1 (6 bases). Here the CDR3 reads CASSLGSGVNYGYTF. The CDR3 nucleotides are TGTGCCAGCAGCTTAGGGTCAGGGGTAAACTATGGCTACACCTTC.